These 26 T cell receptor beta chains originate from one sample sequenced in a study of radiation and T cells in renal cell carcinoma. The sample's time point: baseline pretreatment blood. Treatment indicated: 15 Gy SBRT to primary tumor, nephrectomy 4 weeks later. The table came from immunoSEQ multiplex PCR; TCRdb's copy has only in-frame clones and leaves some out. The sample lists 95,000 or so clones, 80% to 90% occurring once. The sample consisted of blood, taken from a patient whose treatment included radiotherapy and nephrectomy. Every receptor here comes from a man in his fifties with renal cell carcinoma.

The chain carries TRBV5-1 and TRBJ2-7, with a possible D match to TRBD1 (6 bases). V was pared by 0 bases and J by 4 bases, with 11 bases between. The CDR3 runs to 14 residues. Germline V gives CDR1 SGHRS, CDR2 YFSETQ. CDR3 loop: CASSLDLRGYEQYF. The CDR3 nucleotides read TGCGCCAGCAGCTTGGATCTCAGGGGTTACGAGCAGTACTTC.

The chain uses TRBV9 and TRBJ1-1; D remains unclear. Per germline, CDR1 SGDLS and CDR2 YYNGEE. The CDR3 has 13 amino acids. V was trimmed by 4 bases and J by 1 base, leaving 8 bases between them. The CDR3 DNA follows: TGTGCCAGCAGCAGCGTTGGGAACACTGAAGCTTTCTTT. Its translation: CASSSVGNTEAFF. Together with reference TRBV9 and TRBJ1-1, the CDR3 gives the full variable domain: DSGVTQTPKHLITATGQRVTLRCSPRSGDLSVYWYQQSLDQGLQFLIQYYNGEERAKGNILERFSAQQFPDLHSELNLSSLELGDSALYFCASSSVGNTEAFFGQGTRLTVV.

This clone was observed many times. The chain uses TRBV29-1 and TRBJ1-1; tentative D call: TRBD1 (5 bases). The CDR3 has 15 amino acids. The germline CDR1 and CDR2 sequences are SQVTM and ANQGSEA. Trimming took 3 bases from V and 0 from J, leaving 14 bases between them. In nucleotides, the CDR3 is TGCAGCGTTGAGAGCAGGGATAAGATGAACACTGAAGCTTTCTTT. It codes for CSVESRDKMNTEAFF.

There are a few counts of this clone. The rearrangement uses TRBV6-5 and TRBJ2-7; TRBD1 agrees at 8 bases. This CDR3 is built from 14 residues. Germline V gene data show CDR1 as MNHEY and CDR2 as SVGAGI. V lost 5 bases and J lost 2; bases outside the gene matches: 5. The CDR3 region is CASSQGAPTYEQYF. The CDR3 DNA reads as TGTGCCAGCAGTCAGGGGGCGCCAACCTACGAGCAGTACTTC.

This clone has just a few counts. The chain couples TRBV30 to TRBJ1-1, with D unclear. The V gene's germline CDR1 is GTSNPN and CDR2 SVGIG (reference sequence). Deletions cut 1 base from V and 1 base from J, with 10 bases between. The CDR3 sequence is 14 residues long. CDR3 DNA: TGTGCCTGGAGTGCCCCTGACGGGAACACTGAAGCTTTCTTT. This sequence encodes CAWSAPDGNTEAFF.

This rearrangement joins TRBV10-3 to TRBJ1-2; D not certain. The CDR3 covers 11 residues. Per germline, CDR1 ENHRY and CDR2 SYGVKD. V gave up 3 bases and J gave up 4 bases, with 3 bases separating them. CDR3 in amino acids: CAISDLYGYTF. DNA of the CDR3: TGTGCCATCAGTGACCTCTATGGCTACACCTTC.

This sequence joins TRBV5-1 and TRBJ2-5; D gene ambiguous. V was clipped by 4 bases and J by 0 bases, with 19 bases between them. The CDR3 is 17 residues long. CDR1 SGHRS and CDR2 YFSETQ come from the germline V gene. CDR3: CASSPKLSPTDQETQYF. Here the CDR3 DNA reads TGCGCCAGCAGCCCGAAGTTGTCCCCAACAGACCAAGAGACCCAGTACTTC. Supplemented by reference TRBV5-1 and TRBJ2-5, the full variable domain reads KAGVTQTPRYLIKTRGQQVTLSCSPISGHRSVSWYQQTPGQGLQFLFEYFSETQRNKGNFPGRFSGRQFSNSRSEMNVSTLELGDSALYLCASSPKLSPTDQETQYFGPGTRLLVL.

The chain couples TRBV10-3 to TRBJ1-1; a weak D match, TRBD1 (6 bases). The CDR3 runs to 13 residues. Germline CDR1 reads ENHRY; CDR2 reads SYGVKD. V was pared by 7 bases and J by 11 bases, with 20 bases between. The CDR3 bases are TGTGCCATCACCACAGGGATTACCCGTGAGGCTTTCTTT. This sequence encodes CAITTGITREAFF.

The gene calls are TRBV5-1 and TRBJ2-3, with 7 bases matching TRBD2. From germline, CDR1 is SGHRS and CDR2 YFSETQ. J lost 2 bases, V lost 2 bases, and 8 bases had no gene match. This CDR3 is built from 16 residues. The DNA of the CDR3 is TGCGCCAGCAGCTTAGGACTAGATTCACTCACAGATACGCAGTATTTT. It yields the protein CASSLGLDSLTDTQYF.

The V gene is TRBV14, the J gene TRBJ1-1; 8 bases fit TRBD1. V lost 5 bases to trimming and J lost 4 bases; unmatched junction nucleotides: 12. CDR3 length: 16 amino acids. Germline V CDR1 and CDR2: SGHDN, FVKESK. CDR3 DNA sequence: TGTGCCAGCAGCAAAGGTCCGGACAGGGTCTCCACTGAAGCTTTCTTT. This gives the protein CASSKGPDRVSTEAFF.

The rearrangement uses TRBV7-6 and TRBJ2-7; 7 bases match TRBD1. Germline V gives CDR1 SGHVS, CDR2 FNYEAQ. J was trimmed by 7 bases and V by 2 bases; bases with no gene match: 8. The CDR3 has 14 amino acids. The CDR3 loop reads CASSLSGGYREQYF. Here the CDR3 DNA reads TGTGCCAGCAGCTTATCAGGGGGTTATCGGGAGCAGTACTTC.

The chain combines TRBV4-2 with TRBJ1-2; no definite D call. Germline V gives CDR1 LGHNA, CDR2 YNFKEQ. V lost 4 bases and J 1 base, leaving 13 bases between the germline ends. The CDR3 covers 15 residues. The chain's CDR3 is CASSPQVTGNYGYTF. The CDR3 bases are TGTGCCAGCAGCCCCCAGGTTACCGGTAACTATGGCTACACCTTC.

V and J are TRBV25-1 and TRBJ1-1; maybe TRBD1 (6 bases). The CDR3 length is 16 residues. From germline, CDR1 is MGHDK and CDR2 SYGVNS. Trimming cost V 0 bases and J 1 base, with 12 bases left between them. CDR3 residues: CASSEYRTAQNTEAFF. The CDR3 region has the DNA TGTGCCAGCAGTGAATATAGGACAGCTCAGAACACTGAAGCTTTCTTT.

The chain is built from TRBV27 and TRBJ2-3; D call uncertain. The CDR3 is 14 amino acids. Germline V lookup: CDR1 MNHEY, CDR2 SMNVEV (reference sequence). V was clipped by 5 bases and J by 9 bases, with 18 bases between them. CDR3 region: CASSLQRAQSTQYF. DNA for the CDR3: TGTGCCAGCAGTCTACAAAGGGCCCAGTCAACGCAGTATTTT.

The V call is TRBV5-1, the J call TRBJ2-3; TRBD1 matches 7 bases. This CDR3 is 14 amino acids long. CDR1 and CDR2 (germline): SGHRS, YFSETQ. With 4 bases clipped from V and 2 bases from J, the junction kept 4 bases outside the gene matches. CDR3 coding DNA: TGCGCCAGCAGCGCCACAGGGGCCACAGATACGCAGTATTTT. Amino acids: CASSATGATDTQYF.

The J gene is TRBJ1-1, the V gene TRBV5-4; TRBD1 aligns across 9 bases. CDR3 size: 14 residues. The junction had 7 bases not matched to a gene; V was cut back by 4 bases and J by 6 bases. CDR1 and CDR2 from the germline V gene are SGHNT and YYREEE (reference sequence). As DNA, the CDR3 is TGTGCCAGCAGCACAGGGGGCTACCCACCTGAAGCTTTCTTT. Translation gives CASSTGGYPPEAFF.

The CDR3 bases are TGTGCCAGCAGTGAAGTGACGACAGGGCGGGCATGGGGCGCTGAAGCTTTCTTT. Encoded protein: CASSEVTTGRAWGAEAFF. The rearrangement uses TRBV6-1 and TRBJ1-1; 7 bases are shared with TRBD1. The trim removed 1 base at V and 6 bases at J, leaving 17 bases unmatched. CDR1 and CDR2 from the germline V gene are MNHNS and SASEGT. The CDR3 runs to 18 residues.

V and J are TRBV12-5 and TRBJ1-1; D not certain. Trimming shortened V by 10 bases and J by 1 base, and 13 bases separated the two germline ends. From germline, CDR1 is LGHNT and CDR2 FRNRAP. The CDR3 extends over 13 amino acids. The CDR3 loop is CATTNRENTEAFF. CDR3 DNA sequence: TGTGCTACCACAAACCGGGAGAACACTGAAGCTTTCTTT.

This chain links TRBV27 with TRBJ1-5; D remains unclear. Trimming removed 5 bases from V and 2 bases from J, with 10 bases in between. This CDR3 is 14 amino acids long. The germline gives CDR1 MNHEY, CDR2 SMNVEV (reference sequence). The CDR3 coding sequence is TGTGCCAGCAGTGTGACGGCTGGCAATCAGCCCCAGCATTTT. Its protein product is CASSVTAGNQPQHF.

The chain has TRBV7-9 and TRBJ1-3, with 7 bases lining up with TRBD1. CDR3 size: 15 residues. J gave up 4 bases and V 5 bases, and 8 bases lay outside the gene matches. Per the germline V gene, CDR1 is SEHNR and CDR2 is FQNEAQ (reference sequence). CDR3 DNA: TGTGCCAGCAGCCAAACCAGGGGGATGGGAAACACCATATATTTT. Its protein product is CASSQTRGMGNTIYF.

Here the CDR3 reads CASSDSSGGRGYTF. As DNA, the CDR3 is TGTGCCAGCAGTGACTCGTCAGGGGGCCGAGGCTACACCTTC. The chain uses TRBV6-4 and TRBJ1-2; TRBD1 matches at 8 bases. Germline V CDR1 and CDR2: MRHNA, SNTAGT. CDR3 length: 14 amino acids. J gave up 8 bases and V 0 bases, and 5 bases lay outside the gene matches.

V usage is TRBV11-2 and J usage is TRBJ2-3; D is ambiguous. The CDR3 has 15 amino acids. V was pared by 5 bases and J by 2 bases, with 14 bases between. CDR1 is SGHAT, CDR2 FQNNGV, per germline. CDR3 residues: CASSGPGAYTDTQYF. CDR3 nucleotide sequence: TGTGCCAGCAGCGGACCTGGTGCCTACACAGATACGCAGTATTTT. The variable domain in full, completed from reference TRBV11-2 and TRBJ2-3, reads EAGVAQSPRYKIIEKRQSVAFWCNPISGHATLYWYQQILGQGPKLLIQFQNNGVVDDSQLPKDRFSAERLKGVDSTLKIQPAKLEDSAVYLCASSGPGAYTDTQYFGPGTRLTVL.

V gene TRBV4-2 combines with J gene TRBJ2-1, with D uncertain. There are 16 residues in the CDR3. V shed 0 bases and J shed 0 bases, with 9 bases lying between them. From germline, CDR1 is LGHNA and CDR2 YNFKEQ. Written as DNA, the CDR3 is TGTGCCAGCAGCCAAGATTGGGCTAGCTCCTACAATGAGCAGTTCTTC. It is translated as CASSQDWASSYNEQFF.

The chain combines TRBV12-5 with TRBJ2-2; the D gene is possibly TRBD1 (7 bases). The germline V and J ends were trimmed by 1 base and 1 base, with 13 bases remaining between them. The CDR3 runs 17 residues. Germline V lookup: CDR1 LGHNT, CDR2 FRNRAP. CDR3 sequence: CASGLDRGDRNTGELFF. The CDR3 DNA follows: TGTGCTAGTGGTTTGGACCGCGGGGACAGGAACACCGGGGAGCTGTTTTTT.

The chain links TRBV5-1 to TRBJ1-6; D perhaps matches TRBD1 (5 bases). The V and J ends lost 6 bases and 4 bases respectively, with 23 bases between them. Germline CDR1 reads SGHRS; CDR2 reads YFSETQ. The length of the CDR3 is 18 residues. The CDR3 coding sequence is TGCGCCAGCAAAATCGGGGGAAGGCCGAGCACATATAATTCACCCCTCCACTTT. Its protein product is CASKIGGRPSTYNSPLHF.

The chain combines TRBV6-5 with TRBJ1-2; a possible D gene is TRBD1 (5 bases). Per germline, CDR1 MNHEY and CDR2 SVGAGI. The V end was cut by 2 bases, the J end by 8 bases, with 15 bases between. This CDR3 region has 14 residues. The CDR3 DNA reads as TGTGCCAGCAGTTACCCCGACCAGGGAGGCGGCTACACCTTC. Protein product: CASSYPDQGGGYTF.